This entry features one T cell receptor beta chain sequence. Its antigen is not known. Every sorted population was more than 98% pure. These data belong to a study of beta chain features in type 1 diabetes. The wider study: Age and gender were similar between patients and healthy donors, as were cell yields.

Study-level findings and limits: VDJ junctions from patients with type 1 diabetes contained fewer insertions and more deletions. TCRB CDR3s from Type 1 diabetes patients were moderately but significantly shorter in all four CD4+ subsets. cDNA sequencing could over-represent cells with high TCR expression.

Germline-derived CDR1 and CDR2 are SNHLY and FYNNEI. The CDR3 is 13 amino acids. The germline V and J ends were trimmed by 8 bases and 1 base, with 11 bases remaining between them. Expressed TCRB transcripts were sequenced because the isolated RNA had all been reverse transcribed beforehand. Sequencing was performed with immunoSEQ multiplex PCR; in TCRdb, only in-frame clones are kept and a portion is missing. This table holds about 270,000 clones, roughly an eighth found once. Sequencing was performed on naive CD4+ T cells from blood. The receptor was isolated from a young man with type 1 diabetes. This sequence joins TRBV2 and TRBJ1-1; no clear D gene. This CDR3 reads CASGLRENTEAFF. CDR3 sequence (DNA): TGTGCCAGCGGACTAAGAGAGAACACTGAAGCTTTCTTT.